This T cell receptor (beta chain) stems from a study of CD8+ T cells in alopecia areata. For the study at large: Disease severity was quantified as SALT score of affected scalp area.

About this clone itself: What it recognizes is unknown. The sample has other DNA sequences that encode this CDR3 too.

V was pared by 0 bases and J by 4 bases, with 4 bases between. In germline, CDR1 is MNHEY, CDR2 SMNVEV (reference sequence). The CDR3 has 13 residues. Extraction of RNA preceded its reverse transcription into cDNA, which served as the sequencing template. Measured with immunoSEQ multiplex PCR; TCRdb has only the in-frame clones, and not every one. The table lists 200,000 or so clones, over 45% of them singletons. Whole-study results and caveats: The study found that many expanded lesional clones persisted in scalp and blood during tofacitinib. Affected scalp, especially in alopecia totalis/universalis, had a higher clonality than normal scalp did. Among the 100 top clones, expanded CD8+ clones, like scalp clonality, were significantly decreased by tofacitinib.

The treatment denotes: oral pan-JAK inhibitor, 5-10 mg twice daily. Material: CD4+ T cells sorted from blood, obtained at week 24, from a patient treated with tofacitinib. V and J are TRBV27 and TRBJ1-5, with D unresolved. The receptor's source is a human donor with alopecia areata. As DNA, the CDR3 is TGTGCCAGCAGTTTATCCGGGAATCAGCCCCAGCATTTT. As protein: CASSLSGNQPQHF.